This is a list of T cell receptor beta chains from one sample in a study of low-dose radiotherapy and immunotherapy resistance in tumors. TCRdb redid the calling of the reads with MiXCR, one entry per CDR3 protein. Of about 82,000 distinct CDR3 sequences in the sample, 15% to 20% are singletons; the top ten hold under 7.5%. The sample here was PBMCs, taken before treatment. All receptors come from a male donor with prostate cancer. The CDR3 runs from the conserved cysteine through the conserved F or W. Each record gives: D gene, J gene, V gene, clone size, CDR3 DNA, CDR3 protein. D genes are given only for firm matches. The size entry is marked missing in some rows and otherwise reads once, few, many or a size class.

D: TRBD2
J: TRBJ2-5
V: TRBV7-8
size: many
DNA: TGTGCCAGCAGCGTTGGACTAGCGGGAGTAGAGACCCAGTACTTC
CDR3: CASSVGLAGVETQYF

D: TRBD2
J: TRBJ2-1
V: TRBV20-1
size: few
DNA: TGCAGTGCTAGAGATCTGGCTAGCGGAAATGAGCAGTTCTTC
CDR3: CSARDLASGNEQFF

D: -
J: TRBJ2-3
V: TRBV12-3/TRBV12-4
size: many
DNA: TGTGCCAGCAGTTTTAGTAGCGACACAGATACGCAGTATTTT
CDR3: CASSFSSDTDTQYF

D: TRBD2
J: TRBJ2-3
V: TRBV20-1
size: -
DNA: TGCAGTGCTAAGGGACTAGCGGGGAACACAGATACGCAGTATTTT
CDR3: CSAKGLAGNTDTQYF

D: -
J: TRBJ1-2
V: TRBV5-6
size: few
DNA: TGTGCCAGCAGCTTCTTACAGGGTCCCTATGGCTACACCTTC
CDR3: CASSFLQGPYGYTF

D: TRBD2
J: TRBJ2-7
V: TRBV13
size: many
DNA: TGTGCCAGCAGCCTAGGACTAGCGGGAGGGCCCCAAGGCGAGCAGTACTTC
CDR3: CASSLGLAGGPQGEQYF

D: -
J: TRBJ2-7
V: TRBV27
size: few
DNA: TGTGCCACAATGGACAGAACCTACGAGCAGTACTTC
CDR3: CATMDRTYEQYF

D: -
J: TRBJ1-3
V: TRBV19
size: -
DNA: TGTGCCAGCAACCACGGTCAACCTGGAAACACCATATATTTT
CDR3: CASNHGQPGNTIYF

D: -
J: TRBJ2-7
V: TRBV6-8
size: many
DNA: TGTGCCAGCAAGGTGGGAACCTCCTTGCGTGAGCAGTACTTC
CDR3: CASKVGTSLREQYF

D: -
J: TRBJ2-7
V: TRBV28
size: -
DNA: TGTGCCAGCAGTTTAGGCGGCCGCCCTGGATTCGAGCAGTACTTC
CDR3: CASSLGGRPGFEQYF

D: -
J: TRBJ2-7
V: TRBV11-2
size: -
DNA: TGTGCCAGCAGCTCCCTTCGTCAGGATGCCTACGAGCAGTACTTC
CDR3: CASSSLRQDAYEQYF

D: -
J: TRBJ2-3
V: TRBV14
size: many
DNA: TGTGCCAGCAGCCAAGTTATTGGTCCAGGAGGGCAGTATTTT
CDR3: CASSQVIGPGGQYF

D: -
J: TRBJ2-5
V: TRBV3-1
size: once
DNA: TGTGCCAGCAGCCCAAGGTCGGGGGGCGCCGGAGAGACCCAGTACTTC
CDR3: CASSPRSGGAGETQYF

D: TRBD1
J: TRBJ1-2
V: TRBV6-2/TRBV6-3
size: many
DNA: TGTGCCAGCAGCTGGACAGGGGTCCTGAGCTACACCTTC
CDR3: CASSWTGVLSYTF

D: -
J: TRBJ2-2
V: TRBV12-3/TRBV12-4
size: once
DNA: TGTGCCAGCAGCCTTGGGGACTCGGGGGAGCTGTTTTTT
CDR3: CASSLGDSGELFF

D: -
J: TRBJ1-4
V: TRBV4-3
size: once
DNA: TGCGCCAGTGATCCTTTGGGTATCGCGGGTGAAAAACTGTTTTTT
CDR3: CASDPLGIAGEKLFF

D: -
J: TRBJ1-1
V: TRBV28
size: many
DNA: TGTGCCAGCAGTTCGGGAGGGGTGAACACTGAAGCTTTCTTT
CDR3: CASSSGGVNTEAFF

D: TRBD1
J: TRBJ1-6
V: TRBV7-9
size: many
DNA: TGTGCCAGCAGCCCGCCGGGACAGGGAAATTCACCCCTCCACTTT
CDR3: CASSPPGQGNSPLHF

D: -
J: TRBJ2-2
V: TRBV20-1
size: many
DNA: TGCAGTGCTAGGTACACCTTCAACACCGGGGAGCTGTTTTTT
CDR3: CSARYTFNTGELFF

D: -
J: TRBJ1-2
V: TRBV10-3
size: few
DNA: TGTGCCATCAGTGAGGGAGGGAATGGCTACACCTTC
CDR3: CAISEGGNGYTF

D: -
J: TRBJ2-1
V: TRBV7-8
size: many
DNA: TGTGCCAGCAGCGATCGAAGGGGGGAGATGTCGATCTTC
CDR3: CASSDRRGEMSIF

D: TRBD2
J: TRBJ2-2
V: TRBV7-9
size: -
DNA: TGTGCCAGCAGCGCAAGGGAGGGCCGGATCGGGGAGCTGTTTTTT
CDR3: CASSAREGRIGELFF

D: -
J: TRBJ2-7
V: TRBV12-3/TRBV12-4
size: many
DNA: TGTGCCAGCAGTTTTTCCAGCACTTACGAGCAGTACTTC
CDR3: CASSFSSTYEQYF

D: -
J: TRBJ2-5
V: TRBV29-1
size: many
DNA: TGCAGCGCCGCCGTAGAGCGGGAGACCCAGTACTTC
CDR3: CSAAVERETQYF

D: TRBD2
J: TRBJ2-5
V: TRBV7-6
size: many
DNA: TGTGCCAGCAGCTCTCCGGACCGGGTTAGCGGGAGGATACAAGAGACCCAGTACTTC
CDR3: CASSSPDRVSGRIQETQYF

D: -
J: TRBJ2-7
V: TRBV10-3
size: -
DNA: TGTGCCATCAGAGCCACGGGGGACTCCTACGAGCAGTACTTC
CDR3: CAIRATGDSYEQYF

D: -
J: TRBJ2-1
V: TRBV7-2
size: many
DNA: TGTGCCAGCAGCTTAGCAAGTAGCTCCTACAATGAGCAGTTCTTC
CDR3: CASSLASSSYNEQFF

D: -
J: TRBJ2-7
V: TRBV14
size: many
DNA: TGTGCCAGCAGCCAAGATCTTCGGCTCCCCCCCTACGAGCAGTACTTC
CDR3: CASSQDLRLPPYEQYF

D: -
J: TRBJ2-5
V: TRBV9
size: many
DNA: TGTGCCAGCAGCGCCCAACTAGTCCAAGAGACCCAGTACTTC
CDR3: CASSAQLVQETQYF

D: TRBD1
J: TRBJ2-4
V: TRBV2
size: many
DNA: TGTGCCAGCATTGGGACAGGATTAGCCAAAAACATTCAGTACTTC
CDR3: CASIGTGLAKNIQYF

D: -
J: TRBJ1-3
V: TRBV20-1
size: many
DNA: TGCAGTGCTAGAGATCAATTGGCGCCTCCTGGAAACACCTTATATTTT
CDR3: CSARDQLAPPGNTLYF

D: -
J: TRBJ2-3
V: TRBV29-1
size: medium-sized
DNA: TGCAGCGCTCCTTCGGGGGCCCCAGATACGCAGTATTTT
CDR3: CSAPSGAPDTQYF

D: TRBD1
J: TRBJ2-5
V: TRBV9
size: many
DNA: TGTGCCAGCAGCGTAGGACAGGGTGAGACCCAGTACTTC
CDR3: CASSVGQGETQYF

D: -
J: TRBJ2-5
V: TRBV28
size: many
DNA: TGTGCCAGCAGAGACAGGCGGAAGATCCAAGAGACCCAGTACTTC
CDR3: CASRDRRKIQETQYF

D: -
J: TRBJ1-4
V: TRBV6-5
size: many
DNA: TGTGCCAGCAGCACCGGTGAAAAACTGTTTTTT
CDR3: CASSTGEKLFF

D: -
J: TRBJ1-3
V: TRBV20-1
size: many
DNA: TGCAGTGCTAGAGATTTGGATAGAGGAAACACCATATATTTT
CDR3: CSARDLDRGNTIYF

D: -
J: TRBJ2-5
V: TRBV7-2
size: many
DNA: TGTGCCAGCAGCTTAGCTTCGAATCACAGACAAGAGACCCAGTACTTC
CDR3: CASSLASNHRQETQYF

D: TRBD1
J: TRBJ1-6
V: TRBV20-1
size: many
DNA: TGCAGTGCTAGAGATTGGGGACAGAGCTCCTATAATTCACCCCTCCACTTT
CDR3: CSARDWGQSSYNSPLHF

D: -
J: TRBJ2-2
V: TRBV27
size: -
DNA: -
CDR3: CARLNQTGELFFF

D: -
J: TRBJ1-5
V: TRBV3-1
size: many
DNA: TGTGCCAGCAGCCAAGCCACCTCGATAAGCAATCAGCCCCAGCATTTT
CDR3: CASSQATSISNQPQHF

D: TRBD2
J: TRBJ2-5
V: TRBV6-1
size: many
DNA: TGTGCCAGCAGTGAAGGGACTAGCGGGGTGGAGACCCAGTACTTC
CDR3: CASSEGTSGVETQYF

D: TRBD2
J: TRBJ2-7
V: TRBV2
size: many
DNA: TGTGCCAGCAAGAAGGGTGGCGGGAGAGGGTACGAGCAGTACTTC
CDR3: CASKKGGGRGYEQYF

D: -
J: TRBJ2-7
V: TRBV19
size: many
DNA: TGTGCCAGTAGTATAGGGAGCGGTTATGGCGCCACACCCACTTTCCCCTCCTACGAGCAGTACTTC
CDR3: CASSIGSGYGATPTFPSYEQYF

D: TRBD2
J: TRBJ2-1
V: TRBV9
size: many
DNA: TGTGCCAGCAGCGTAGTGCCGGGAGGACCCAACAATGAGCAGTTCTTC
CDR3: CASSVVPGGPNNEQFF

D: -
J: TRBJ2-7
V: TRBV23-1
size: many
DNA: TGCGCCAGCAGTCATGGGCGTCCCTACGAGCAGTACTTC
CDR3: CASSHGRPYEQYF

D: TRBD1
J: TRBJ1-2
V: TRBV24-1
size: -
DNA: TGTGCCACCAGTGACTCCACCTTACAGGGGGTGGATGGCTACACCTTC
CDR3: CATSDSTLQGVDGYTF

D: -
J: TRBJ1-5
V: TRBV6-5
size: -
DNA: TGTGCCAGCAGGAGGGATAGCAATCAGCCCCAGCATTTT
CDR3: CASRRDSNQPQHF

D: TRBD2
J: TRBJ2-5
V: TRBV6-2/TRBV6-3
size: many
DNA: TGTGCCAGCAGTGTATCCGGGACTAGCGGAACTAAGGGGGAGACCCAGTACTTC
CDR3: CASSVSGTSGTKGETQYF

D: -
J: TRBJ2-3
V: TRBV28
size: medium-sized
DNA: TGTGCCAGCAGTCAAAGCGGCGAGGGTGCAGATACGCAGTATTTT
CDR3: CASSQSGEGADTQYF

D: TRBD1
J: TRBJ2-7
V: TRBV13
size: many
DNA: TGTGCCAGCAGTGACCTGGGACAGGGAAGCTACGAGCAGTACTTC
CDR3: CASSDLGQGSYEQYF

D: TRBD2
J: TRBJ2-1
V: TRBV7-9
size: few
DNA: TGTGCCAGCAGTCCCGAGGGCGGGGGGAACAATGAGCAGTTCTTC
CDR3: CASSPEGGGNNEQFF

D: -
J: TRBJ2-3
V: TRBV5-1
size: many
DNA: TGCGCCAGCAGCTTTTTAATCCAGGATACGCAGTATTTT
CDR3: CASSFLIQDTQYF

D: TRBD1
J: TRBJ1-1
V: TRBV6-6
size: -
DNA: TGTGCCAGCAGTCCGCTGGGCAGGGGGATCACTGAAGCTTTCTTT
CDR3: CASSPLGRGITEAFF

D: TRBD1
J: TRBJ2-1
V: TRBV20-1
size: many
DNA: TGCAGTGCTACTGGGACAGGGGGCAATGAGCAGTTCTTC
CDR3: CSATGTGGNEQFF

D: -
J: TRBJ2-2
V: TRBV6-6
size: many
DNA: TGTGCCAGCAGTTACTCGGGGGTCACCGGGGAGCTGTTTTTT
CDR3: CASSYSGVTGELFF

D: TRBD1
J: TRBJ2-1
V: TRBV24-1
size: many
DNA: TGTGCCACCAGTGATTTCAGGGGGACCTACAATGAGCAGTTCTTC
CDR3: CATSDFRGTYNEQFF

D: -
J: TRBJ1-1
V: TRBV5-1
size: many
DNA: TGCGCCAGCAGCGCCCAAACAGGGAACACTGAAGCTTTCTTT
CDR3: CASSAQTGNTEAFF